These 3 T cell receptor beta chains share one sample of origin, sequenced in a study of naive and memory T cell subsets. Both TRBC1 and TRBC2 were covered by a beta constant-region primer of two equimolar oligonucleotides. One entry per CDR3 protein, called by TCRdb with MiXCR from the UMI-ligation and nested PCR reads. The sample includes approximately 82,000 distinct CDR3 sequences, roughly 7.3% of them seen just once. The sample consisted of central memory CD4+ T cells from blood. The receptors were sampled from a human donor in good health.

This clonotype was counted many times. The rearrangement joins TRBV7-2 to TRBJ1-5, with 7 nucleotides matching TRBD1. V shed 1 base, J shed 7 bases, and the junction held 1 base outside the gene matches. Germline CDR1 is SGHTA and CDR2 is FQGNSA. CDR3 size: 13 residues. CDR3 sequence reads: CASSLGTGQPQHF. The CDR3 nucleotides read TGTGCCAGCAGCTTAGGGACAGGCCAGCCCCAGCATTTT.

The chain couples TRBV6-1 to TRBJ2-2; either TRBD1 or TRBD2 may fit D (5 bases each). This CDR3 region has 16 residues. Germline CDR1 and CDR2: MNHNS and SASEGT. V was clipped by 5 bases and J by 6 bases, with 19 bases between them. The CDR3 DNA reads TGTGCCAGCAGTCGCGGGCAGGGAGTTCTCGCCGGGGAGCTGTTTTTT. Amino acid sequence: CASSRGQGVLAGELFF.

This clonotype was recorded many times. The rearrangement links TRBV12-3 or TRBV12-4 to TRBJ2-5; the D gene is possibly TRBD1 (6 bases). Trimming pared 6 bases from V and 5 bases from J, leaving 13 bases between. The length of the CDR3 is 13 residues. Here the CDR3 reads CASSPGQPETQYF. CDR3 nucleotide sequence: TGTGCCAGCAGCCCGGGACAACCGGAGACCCAGTACTTC.